Below, 20 T cell receptor beta chains from the same sample are listed, as sequenced in a study of T-cell reconstitution after alpha-beta-depleted transplantation in children. Preparation of the TCRbeta library involved a method that used unique molecular identifiers. TCRdb analysed the PCR reads with MiXCR anew, one entry per CDR3 protein. This sample has some 500,000 distinct CDR3 sequences, with roughly 18% found just once. Sequenced here: PBMCs from the stem cell graft donor, sampled from the stem cell graft. The source of these receptors is a human donor who donated a stem cell graft to a child with acute lymphoblastic leukemia.

This clonotype was detected many times. The rearrangement uses TRBV5-8 and TRBJ2-4; a weak D match, TRBD2 (5 bases). Germline V gene data show CDR1 as SGHTS and CDR2 as YDEGEE. The CDR3 has 15 amino acids. V dropped 0 bases and J dropped 0 bases, with 7 bases sitting between them. CDR3 amino acids: CASSLGGIAKNIQYF. DNA for the CDR3: TGTGCCAGCAGCTTGGGAGGGATAGCCAAAAACATTCAGTACTTC.

This clonotype has at least ten counts. The CDR3 here is CASSSGTASGETQYF. CDR3 in DNA: TGCGCCAGCAGTTCCGGGACAGCGTCGGGGGAGACCCAGTACTTC. The V gene is TRBV5-1, the J gene TRBJ2-5; 7 nucleotides agree with TRBD1. This CDR3 comprises 15 residues. Germline CDR1 and CDR2: SGHRS and YFSETQ. The V gene end was trimmed by 5 bases and the J gene end by 5 bases; junction bases not matched to a gene: 12. The full variable domain, rest sourced from reference TRBV5-1 and TRBJ2-5, is KAGVTQTPRYLIKTRGQQVTLSCSPISGHRSVSWYQQTPGQGLQFLFEYFSETQRNKGNFPGRFSGRQFSNSRSEMNVSTLELGDSALYLCASSSGTASGETQYFGPGTRLLVL.

This clonotype was observed a handful of times. The rearrangement links TRBV20-1 to TRBJ1-2, with D possibly being TRBD1 (5 bases). Germline CDR1 DFQATT, CDR2 SNEGSKA (reference sequence). The CDR3 is 14 amino acids. V lost 6 bases and J 1 base, leaving 15 bases between the germline ends. DNA of the CDR3: TGCAGTGCCCCCCGTAGGGGAGGTAACTATGGCTACACCTTC. Translation gives CSAPRRGGNYGYTF.

This clonotype showed up just a few times. The chain has TRBV20-1 and TRBJ1-1, with D unclear. The CDR3 has 11 amino acids. Germline-derived CDR1 and CDR2 are DFQATT and SNEGSKA (reference sequence). The CDR3 loop reads CRGIWNTEAFF. Here the CDR3 DNA reads TGCAGGGGTATCTGGAACACTGAAGCTTTCTTT.

This clonotype was seen a handful of times. The CDR3 nucleotides are TGTGCCAGCAGTTTAGTTCTAGCCCCTAATGAGCAGTTCTTC. It encodes CASSLVLAPNEQFF. This sequence joins TRBV27 and TRBJ2-1; possibly TRBD2 for D (5 bases). The length of the CDR3 is 14 residues. V was shortened by 2 bases and J by 7 bases, with 12 bases between the two germline ends. Germline V gives CDR1 MNHEY, CDR2 SMNVEV (reference sequence).

The table lists this clonotype with a few counts. The chain carries TRBV5-6 and TRBJ1-4; D possibly corresponds to TRBD1 (5 bases). Trimming removed 3 bases from V and 8 bases from J, with 20 bases in between. CDR3 length: 16 residues. Germline assignment: CDR1 SGHDT and CDR2 YYEEEE. Here the CDR3 DNA reads TGTGCCAGCAGCTGGACCCCCAGGGTGATTGGGGAAAAACTGTTTTTT. Amino acids: CASSWTPRVIGEKLFF. Full variable domain (missing parts from reference TRBV5-6 and TRBJ1-4): DAGVTQSPTHLIKTRGQQVTLRCSPKSGHDTVSWYQQALGQGPQFIFQYYEEEERQRGNFPDRFSGHQFPNYSSELNVNALLLGDSALYLCASSWTPRVIGEKLFFGSGTQLSVL.

The gene calls are TRBV15 and TRBJ1-5, with 7 bases fitting TRBD1. The CDR3 is 15 amino acids. J gave up 7 bases and V 4 bases, and 10 bases lay outside the gene matches. CDR1 and CDR2 from the germline V gene are LNHNV and YYDKDF (reference sequence). The CDR3 DNA reads TGTGCCACCAGCACGAGCGCAGGGGGGCAACAGCCCCAGCATTTT. This encodes CATSTSAGGQQPQHF. Complete variable domain (other parts from reference TRBV15 and TRBJ1-5): DAMVIQNPRYQVTQFGKPVTLSCSQTLNHNVMYWYQQKSSQAPKLLFHYYDKDFNNEADTPDNFQSRRPNTSFCFLDIRSPGLGDTAMYLCATSTSAGGQQPQHFGDGTRLSIL.

The gene calls are TRBV7-2 and TRBJ1-5, with TRBD1 identical over 10 bases. Trimming removed 4 bases from V and 2 bases from J; junction bases left unmatched: 5. The CDR3 contains 16 residues. Germline V lookup: CDR1 SGHTA, CDR2 FQGNSA. The CDR3 loop reads CASSSSGTGGNQPQHF. As DNA, the CDR3 is TGTGCCAGCAGCTCATCCGGGACAGGGGGCAATCAGCCCCAGCATTTT.

This clonotype showed up just a few times. The rearrangement uses TRBV5-1 and TRBJ1-6; D is perhaps TRBD1 (5 bases). Germline V CDR1 and CDR2: SGHRS, YFSETQ. The ends were cut back, 6 bases at V and 8 bases at J, with 15 bases in the middle. The CDR3 has 14 residues. The DNA for the CDR3 is TGCGCCAGCAAACGTGGAGGGGAGGATTCACCCCTCCACTTT. Protein sequence: CASKRGGEDSPLHF.

This chain connects TRBV6-5 to TRBJ1-1, with TRBD1 matching 11 bases. V lost 6 bases to trimming and J lost 11 bases; unmatched junction nucleotides: 11. CDR1 and CDR2 from the germline V gene are MNHEY and SVGAGI. The CDR3 loop spans 14 amino acids. The CDR3 coding sequence is TGTGCCAGCAGCGGGTCCGGGACAGGGGGACAGGCTTTCTTT. It encodes CASSGSGTGGQAFF.

The chain combines TRBV20-1 with TRBJ2-7; 7 bases fit TRBD2. This CDR3 region has 11 residues. V shed 6 bases and J 3 bases; nucleotides not matched to a gene: 2. Germline V gives CDR1 DFQATT, CDR2 SNEGSKA (reference sequence). In nucleotides, the CDR3 is TGCAGTGCGGCTAGCGGCTACGAGCAGTACTTC. Its translation: CSAASGYEQYF.

Ten or more counts support this clonotype. This chain links TRBV5-1 with TRBJ1-1, with a weak D call TRBD1 (5 bases). CDR3 length: 14 residues. Germline V gives CDR1 SGHRS, CDR2 YFSETQ. Trimming stripped 4 bases from V and 3 bases from J, with 13 bases between. The CDR3, as DNA: TGCGCCAGCAGCCCTAGAGGGGACGACACTGAAGCTTTCTTT. Its translation is CASSPRGDDTEAFF.

V is TRBV24-1 and J is TRBJ2-1, with 10 bases lining up with TRBD2. The CDR3 runs to 19 residues. J was trimmed by 1 base and V by 1 base; bases with no gene match: 9. Germline V lookup: CDR1 KGHDR, CDR2 SFDVKD. CDR3 loop: CATSDFAGGLALSYNEQFF. CDR3 nucleotides: TGTGCCACCAGTGATTTTGCTGGGGGACTAGCGCTTTCCTACAATGAGCAGTTCTTC.

This clonotype came up a few times. The chain is built from TRBV6-5 and TRBJ2-7, with 10 positions matching TRBD2. Germline V lookup: CDR1 MNHEY, CDR2 SVGAGI. The CDR3 is 16 residues long. The V gene end was trimmed by 4 bases and the J gene end by 4 bases; junction bases not matched to a gene: 10. The CDR3 region has the DNA TGTGCCAGCAGTTCCCCGAGCGGGAGGGCCTTGTACGAGCAGTACTTC. Encoded protein: CASSSPSGRALYEQYF.

Of note for this clonotype: Because the CDR3 is missing its conserved closing phenylalanine or tryptophan, this is likely a read error. The rearrangement joins TRBV11-2 to TRBJ1-5; TRBD1 might be the D (5 bases). The CDR3 has 15 amino acids. Trimming left V 5 bases short and J 4 bases short, with 15 bases between. Germline V CDR1 and CDR2: SGHAT, FQNNGV. CDR3 sequence (DNA): TGTGCCAGCAGCCCATTTACGGGGGGAAATCAGCCCCAGCATCTT. Translation: CASSPFTGGNQPQHL.

The rearrangement joins TRBV5-1 to TRBJ2-1; D not certain. This CDR3 spans 12 amino acids. The V gene lost 1 base and the J gene lost 5 bases, with 4 bases spanning the gap. Germline CDR1 reads SGHRS; CDR2 reads YFSETQ. The CDR3 nucleotides are TGCGCCAGCAGCTTGAAGAACAATGAGCAGTTCTTC. It encodes CASSLKNNEQFF.

The chain links TRBV18 to TRBJ2-4; D is undetermined. The CDR3 has 16 amino acids. V lost 2 bases and J 0 bases, leaving 11 bases between the germline ends. In germline, CDR1 is KGHSH, CDR2 LQKENI. Written as DNA, the CDR3 is TGTGCCAGCTCACCATTCAATACCGTAGCCAAAAACATTCAGTACTTC. Translation: CASSPFNTVAKNIQYF.

The CDR3 sequence: CSARLAGGSNTGELFF. The DNA of the CDR3 is TGCAGTGCGCGACTAGCGGGAGGGTCGAACACCGGGGAGCTGTTTTTT. The rearrangement uses TRBV20-1 and TRBJ2-2, with 14 positions matching TRBD2. The CDR3 totals 16 residues. Germline V lookup: CDR1 DFQATT, CDR2 SNEGSKA (reference sequence). J was trimmed by 0 bases and V by 6 bases; bases with no gene match: 3.

In this sample, this clonotype turned up a few times. The chain couples TRBV2 to TRBJ1-1; no reliable D call. Trimming took off 0 bases at V and 7 bases at J, with 12 bases between the two ends. Germline V lookup: CDR1 SNHLY, CDR2 FYNNEI. The CDR3 has 14 amino acids. CDR3 sequence: CASSEALMEFEAFF. CDR3 coding DNA: TGTGCCAGCAGTGAAGCGCTTATGGAGTTTGAAGCTTTCTTT.

The rearrangement links TRBV10-1 to TRBJ2-1; TRBD1 agrees at 8 bases. Trimming cost V 4 bases and J 0 bases; bases outside gene matches: 8. This CDR3 is built from 17 residues. The germline V gene has CDR1 WNHNN and CDR2 SYGVQD (reference sequence). The CDR3 loop is CASSGQGASSSYNEQFF. For the CDR3, the DNA is TGCGCCAGCAGTGGGCAGGGGGCTTCAAGCTCCTACAATGAGCAGTTCTTC.